What follows are 27 T cell receptor beta chains derived from one specimen sequenced in a study of T cell repertoires in cytomegalovirus infection. TCRdb fed the reads into MiXCR, producing one record per CDR3 protein. The sample records about 830,000 distinct CDR3 sequences, around a third being singletons. For these TCRs, the target antigens are not known. Specimen: cultured CD8+ T cells from PBMCs, collected from culture after CMV antigen stimulation. These receptors originate from a human donor in good health (CMV status not recorded). Some clones in this sample may be carry-over from other donors' samples.

The chain couples TRBV20-1 to TRBJ2-1, with no clear D. V dropped 0 bases and J dropped 4 bases, with 13 bases sitting between them. The CDR3 runs 15 residues. Germline assignment: CDR1 DFQATT and CDR2 SNEGSKA (reference sequence). This CDR3 reads CSARDPWADYNEQFF. DNA for the CDR3: TGCAGTGCTAGAGATCCCTGGGCTGATTACAATGAGCAGTTCTTC.

The chain recombines TRBV7-8 with TRBJ2-7, with a possible D match to TRBD2 (6 bases). The CDR3 extends over 14 amino acids. Germline lookup yields CDR1 SGHVS and CDR2 FQNEAQ. V lost 4 bases and J lost 6, with 16 bases in between. In nucleotides, the CDR3 is TGTGCCAGCAGCTCTGGGGGGACCGGCGGCGAGCAGTACTTC. This sequence encodes CASSSGGTGGEQYF. Complete variable domain (other parts from reference TRBV7-8 and TRBJ2-7): GAGVSQSPRYKVAKRGQDVALRCDPISGHVSLFWYQQALGQGPEFLTYFQNEAQLDKSGLPSDRFFAERPEGSVSTLKIQRTQQEDSAVYLCASSSGGTGGEQYFGPGTRLTVT.

V and J are TRBV5-4 and TRBJ1-1; 9 bases match TRBD1. Germline assignment: CDR1 SGHNT and CDR2 YYREEE (reference sequence). V was pared by 4 bases and J by 11 bases, with 9 bases of the junction left unmatched. This CDR3 region has 13 residues. This CDR3 reads CASSGGQGVTAFF. CDR3 DNA sequence: TGTGCCAGCAGCGGGGGACAGGGTGTCACGGCTTTCTTT.

This clonotype was seen only a few times. The chain has TRBV12-3 or TRBV12-4 and TRBJ1-1, with no clear D. This CDR3 comprises 14 residues. V was trimmed by 6 bases and J by 1 base, leaving 12 bases between them. As DNA, the CDR3 is TGTGCCAGCAGCCATCCAGGACGGAACACTGAAGCTTTCTTT. Translation gives CASSHPGRNTEAFF.

This clonotype has a handful of counts. The chain employs TRBV4-1 and TRBJ2-7; weak D call: TRBD2 (5 bases). This CDR3 contains 14 residues. Trimming shortened V by 0 bases and J by 9 bases, and 15 bases separated the two germline ends. In germline, CDR1 is MGHRA, CDR2 YSYEKL. The CDR3 is CASSQEGGSPLQYV. CDR3 sequence (DNA): TGCGCCAGCAGCCAAGAAGGCGGGTCCCCCCTGCAGTACGTC.

This clonotype has just a few counts. The chain uses TRBV6-5 and TRBJ1-2; the D gene is possibly TRBD1 (6 bases). In germline, CDR1 is MNHEY, CDR2 SVGAGI. The CDR3 runs to 14 residues. V lost 2 bases and J lost 2, with 9 bases in between. CDR3 region: CASSYAGGNYGYTF. In DNA, the CDR3 is TGTGCCAGCAGTTACGCCGGGGGCAACTATGGCTACACCTTC.

This clonotype was counted many times. The rearrangement uses TRBV7-2 and TRBJ2-5; 10 nucleotides align to TRBD2. V shed 5 bases and J 5 bases; nucleotides not matched to a gene: 5. Germline CDR1 SGHTA, CDR2 FQGNSA. The CDR3 totals 14 residues. This chain's CDR3 is CASSISGGRETQYF. DNA of the CDR3: TGTGCCAGCAGCATTAGCGGGGGGAGGGAGACCCAGTACTTC.

Points on this clonotype: Because the CDR3 is missing its conserved closing phenylalanine or tryptophan, this is likely a read error. The J gene is TRBJ1-1, the V gene TRBV18; TRBD1 agrees at 7 bases. There are 14 residues in the CDR3. Germline V gene lookup returns CDR1 KGHSH and CDR2 LQKENI. Trimming at V came to 4 bases and at J to 2 bases, leaving 4 bases not matched to a gene. The CDR3 loop reads CASSLGTANTEAFL. For the CDR3, the DNA is TGTGCCAGCTCACTTGGGACAGCTAACACTGAAGCTTTCCTT.

Only a few counts were recorded for this clonotype. This rearrangement joins TRBV12-3 or TRBV12-4 to TRBJ1-1; weak D call: TRBD1 (6 bases). V was shortened by 1 base and J by 3 bases, with 21 bases between the two germline ends. CDR3 length: 18 amino acids. CDR3 protein: CASSLVLGGQKVDTEAFF. The CDR3, as DNA: TGTGCCAGCAGTTTAGTTCTAGGGGGTCAGAAGGTAGACACTGAAGCTTTCTTT.

Only one count was recorded for this clonotype. The chain employs TRBV20-1 and TRBJ2-1; D is unclear. Trimming took 0 bases from V and 4 from J, leaving 4 bases between them. CDR1 and CDR2 from the germline V gene are DFQATT and SNEGSKA (reference sequence). The CDR3 is made up of 12 amino acids. The CDR3 DNA sequence: TGCAGTGCTAGAGATGAGTACAATGAGCAGTTCTTC. Translation: CSARDEYNEQFF.

V is TRBV9 and J is TRBJ1-6, with unresolved D. CDR3 length: 15 amino acids. The germline CDR1 and CDR2 sequences are SGDLS and YYNGEE. Trimming removed 0 bases at V and 5 bases at J, with 9 bases between. CDR3 DNA sequence: TGTGCCAGCAGCGTAGCTCCGGCGGATAATTCACCCCTCCACTTT. Its protein is CASSVAPADNSPLHF.

V usage is TRBV4-3 and J usage is TRBJ2-1; TRBD1 matches at 10 bases. Germline trimming cut 4 bases from V and 7 bases from J; bases unmatched to any gene: 7. CDR1 and CDR2 from the germline V gene are LGHNA and YSLEER. This CDR3 is built from 15 residues. The CDR3 sequence is CASSRRQGALNEQFF. The CDR3 nucleotides are TGCGCCAGCAGCCGCAGACAGGGGGCGCTAAATGAGCAGTTCTTC.

This clonotype came up many times. This rearrangement joins TRBV7-2 to TRBJ1-1; TRBD1 is a possible D gene (6 bases). Germline values: CDR1 SGHTA, CDR2 FQGNSA. V dropped 7 bases and J dropped 0 bases, with 15 bases sitting between them. The CDR3 loop spans 15 amino acids. DNA of the CDR3: TGTGCCAGCACCGAAGAGGGACAACTGAACACTGAAGCTTTCTTT. It encodes CASTEEGQLNTEAFF.

The table lists this clonotype with a few counts. The gene calls are TRBV10-3 and TRBJ2-3; TRBD1 or TRBD2 may be the D gene (5 bases each). The V end lost 0 bases, the J end lost 2 bases, and 9 bases lay between the germline ends. The length of the CDR3 is 15 residues. Germline CDR1 ENHRY, CDR2 SYGVKD. CDR3 sequence (DNA): TGTGCCATCAGTGAGTCGAGGGGATTCACAGATACGCAGTATTTT. This translates into CAISESRGFTDTQYF.

This clonotype was observed a few times. The gene calls are TRBV9 and TRBJ2-5; possibly TRBD2 for D (5 bases). This CDR3 spans 15 amino acids. Germline CDR1 reads SGDLS; CDR2 reads YYNGEE. The V gene lost 3 bases and the J gene lost 0 bases, with 12 bases spanning the gap. Here the CDR3 reads CASSAPAGDQETQYF. The CDR3 DNA is TGTGCCAGCAGCGCCCCTGCCGGGGACCAAGAGACCCAGTACTTC.

The chain employs TRBV2 and TRBJ2-2, with TRBD1 matching 9 bases. This CDR3 contains 15 residues. The V gene end was trimmed by 8 bases and the J gene end by 1 base; junction bases not matched to a gene: 5. Germline V gives CDR1 SNHLY, CDR2 FYNNEI. The CDR3 region has the DNA TGTGCCAGCTCCGGACAGGGGAAGAACACCGGGGAGCTGTTTTTT. Amino acid sequence: CASSGQGKNTGELFF.

In regard to this clonotype: One end of the junction varies from germline; a read error may be responsible. The rearrangement joins TRBV6-6 to TRBJ2-1; the D gene is possibly TRBD1 (6 bases). The CDR3 is 17 residues long. Germline CDR1 MNHNY, CDR2 SVGAGI (reference sequence). CDR3 nucleotide sequence: TGTGCCAGCAGTTACTCGGTGGACAGTGGACCCTACAGTGAGCAGTTCTTC. Protein: CASSYSVDSGPYSEQFF.

In its sample, this clonotype was seen many times. This chain connects TRBV24-1 to TRBJ1-6, with TRBD1 identical over 9 bases. The CDR3 length is 17 residues. Germline CDR1 KGHDR, CDR2 SFDVKD. After removal of 1 base from V and 8 bases from J, the junction contained 8 bases not matched to a gene. The CDR3 bases are TGTGCCACCAGTGATTTAGCTAGGACAGGGGACTATTCACCCCTCCACTTT. Its protein is CATSDLARTGDYSPLHF.

A few counts support this clonotype. This rearrangement joins TRBV7-9 to TRBJ1-1; the D is unclear. The V and J ends lost 5 bases and 0 bases respectively, with 7 bases between them. CDR3 length: 13 residues. The germline gives CDR1 SEHNR, CDR2 FQNEAQ (reference sequence). CDR3 residues: CASSQPVNTEAFF. The CDR3 nucleotides are TGTGCCAGCAGCCAACCTGTGAACACTGAAGCTTTCTTT.

The table lists this clonotype with a few counts. The CDR3 reads CATPDKGTDTQYF. DNA of the CDR3: TGTGCCACCCCGGACAAGGGCACAGATACGCAGTATTTT. The V gene is TRBV6-1, the J gene TRBJ2-3, with a tentative D call TRBD1 (5 bases). Germline V lookup: CDR1 MNHNS, CDR2 SASEGT. With 10 bases removed from V and 1 base from J, the gap between germline ends came to 12 bases. This CDR3 spans 13 amino acids.

Comments on this clonotype: A much larger clonotype is one base distant, so this may be a read error. The rearrangement joins TRBV7-8 to TRBJ1-2; 7 bases fit TRBD1. This CDR3 is built from 14 residues. CDR1 SGHVS and CDR2 FQNEAQ come from the germline V gene. The CDR3 sequence: CANSLLGTAYGYTF. Here the CDR3 DNA reads TGTGCCAACAGCCTTCTGGGGACAGCCTATGGCTACACCTTC.

This clonotype was detected a few times. This rearrangement joins TRBV7-8 to TRBJ1-5, with 9 nucleotides matching TRBD1. This CDR3 has 14 residues. J gave up 7 bases and V 4 bases, and 5 bases lay outside the gene matches. CDR1 and CDR2 from the germline V gene are SGHVS and FQNEAQ. CDR3 in amino acids: CASSSDRGEQPQHF. The CDR3 DNA reads as TGTGCCAGCAGCTCGGACAGGGGAGAGCAGCCCCAGCATTTT.

The gene calls are TRBV6-1 and TRBJ2-1; D is tentatively TRBD1 or TRBD2 (6 bases each). The CDR3 contains 15 residues. The germline V and J ends were trimmed by 6 bases and 2 bases, with 14 bases remaining between them. CDR1 is MNHNS, CDR2 SASEGT, per germline. CDR3 region: CASRAVGGTYNEQFF. Here the CDR3 DNA reads TGTGCCAGCAGGGCCGTGGGGGGCACCTACAATGAGCAGTTCTTC.

This clonotype was detected a few times. The chain uses TRBV6-6 and TRBJ2-7, with TRBD1 matching over 8 bases. Germline lookup yields CDR1 MNHNY and CDR2 SVGAGI (reference sequence). Trimming took 4 bases from V and 7 from J; bases not matched to a gene: 12. This CDR3 has 15 amino acids. The CDR3 spells CASSLPGQAGREQYF. The DNA for the CDR3 is TGTGCCAGCAGTTTACCGGGACAGGCTGGCAGGGAGCAGTACTTC.

The rearrangement links TRBV12-3 or TRBV12-4 to TRBJ2-1; TRBD2 aligns across 7 bases. With V trimmed by 5 bases and J by 5 bases, 9 bases remained unmatched. This CDR3 spans 15 amino acids. DNA for the CDR3: TGTGCCAGCAGTCTTCTGGGAGGGTTGGACAATGAGCAGTTCTTC. Translating gives CASSLLGGLDNEQFF.

This clonotype was counted between two and nine times. This chain links TRBV6-1 with TRBJ1-2; the D gene is possibly TRBD1 (5 bases). In germline, CDR1 is MNHNS, CDR2 SASEGT. Trimming pared 6 bases from V and 4 bases from J, leaving 18 bases between. CDR3 length equals 15 residues. The CDR3 DNA sequence: TGTGCCAGCAGGGCTCAGGAACCAAGGGGCTATGGCTACACCTTC. Translation gives CASRAQEPRGYGYTF.

In nucleotides, the CDR3 is TGTGCCAGCAGCCGATGGTCGAGTCATAATGGCTACACCTTC. This sequence encodes CASSRWSSHNGYTF. V and J are TRBV6-5 and TRBJ1-2; the D is unclear. Per germline, CDR1 MNHEY and CDR2 SVGAGI. Between the trimmed V and J ends, which lost 6 bases and 6 bases, there was a span of 17 bases. The CDR3 length is 14 residues.